This TCR beta chain appears in the sequencing data of a study of blood T cell repertoires in COVID-19. About the study: The study drew acute and convalescent COVID-19 samples from the United States, Italy and Spain. From T cells, B-cell-depleted T cells, or PBMCs came the material, which was cDNA or gDNA.

Authors' data handling: Estimates of nucleated cell counts were drawn from the amplification of reference gene primers. Using immunoSEQ multiplex PCR, the repertoire was profiled, and TCRdb retains in-frame clones only, with some absent. V, J and clone size reflect that table, while D and trimming were determined from the DNA. The sample records just under 80,000 clones, roughly 85% being singletons. Trimming cost V 7 bases and J 4 bases; bases outside gene matches: 4. The CDR3 consists of 12 residues. Germline lookup yields CDR1 SGHRS and CDR2 YFSETQ. The receptor was isolated from a woman aged 70 to 79 with acute or convalescent COVID-19. Sequenced sample: peripheral blood. This chain uses TRBV5-1 with TRBJ2-5; 7 nucleotides match TRBD2. The CDR3 coding sequence is TGCGCCAGCCGGGGGGAGGCAGAGACCCAGTACTTC. Translation: CASRGEAETQYF.